This section outlines one T cell receptor (beta chain) sequence together with its context. As yet, its antigen is unknown. The source of the sample is a study of T cell responses to AZD1222 COVID-19 vaccine. Study conclusions and caveats: Clonal diversity may have been underestimated, and the donors were mostly white British, with more females than males. Spike regions recognized by vaccine-associated CD4 TCRs spanned the protein, led by 160-218 and 743-854.

The table came from immunoSEQ multiplex PCR; TCRdb's copy has only in-frame clones and leaves some out. The table lists approximately 270,000 clones, roughly 93% of them singletons. Sequencing used peripheral blood, obtained 28 days after the second AZD1222 dose. The source is an adult who received the AZD1222 COVID-19 vaccine.

The CDR3 is CASSRNRGAVRGELFF. The DNA of the CDR3 is TGTGCCAGTAGCCGAAACAGGGGTGCGGTTCGTGGGGAGCTGTTTTTT. The rearrangement links TRBV19 to TRBJ2-2; 7 bases are a match to TRBD1. V lost 6 bases to trimming and J lost 8 bases; unmatched junction nucleotides: 15. CDR3 size: 16 residues. CDR1 is LNHDA, CDR2 SQIVND, per germline (reference sequence).